The clone carrying this TCR beta chain was observed once. TCRdb reprocessed the reads via MiXCR and lists one record per CDR3 protein. The repertoire holds fewer than 300,000 distinct CDR3 sequences, 25% seen once, with 14% in the top ten. The data were obtained in a study of T cell repertoires in cytomegalovirus infection. V lost 5 bases to trimming and J lost 0 bases; unmatched junction nucleotides: 6. CDR1 SGHAT and CDR2 FQNNGV come from the germline V gene. The CDR3 runs to 16 residues. The source of this sequence is a human donor in good health (CMV status not recorded). Some clones in this sample may be carry-over from other donors' samples. The sequenced sample consisted of PBMCs. The chain is built from TRBV11-2 and TRBJ2-2, with TRBD2 matching over 7 bases. For the CDR3, the DNA is TGTGCCAGCAGCCTGAAAAGCGGGGCGAACACCGGGGAGCTGTTTTTT. Translation: CASSLKSGANTGELFF.